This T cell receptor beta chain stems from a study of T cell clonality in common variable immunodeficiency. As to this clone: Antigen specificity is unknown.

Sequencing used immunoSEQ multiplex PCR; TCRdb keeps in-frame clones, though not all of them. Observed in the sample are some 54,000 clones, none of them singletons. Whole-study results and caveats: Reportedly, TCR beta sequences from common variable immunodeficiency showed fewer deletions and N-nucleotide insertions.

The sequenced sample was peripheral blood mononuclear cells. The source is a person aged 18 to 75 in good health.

The CDR3 DNA, read in part, is TGCAGTGCTAGGGTCGTGGGCGCCGAG. Protein: CSARVVGAE. The entire CDR3 protein is CSARVVGAEQYF. This chain links TRBV20-1 with TRBJ2-7; D gene ambiguous. Read data end 3 residues before the CDR3 end; the end is taken from the germline J gene. The germline gives CDR1 DFQATT, CDR2 SNEGSKA (reference sequence). Between the trimmed V and J ends, which lost 3 bases and 6 bases, there was a span of 12 bases. The CDR3 is made up of 12 amino acids.